This T cell receptor (beta chain) was found in a study of T cells after yellow fever vaccination. Template switching by 5'RACE produced TCR cDNA, adding a universal primer site and UMIs. TCRdb re-derived calls from the 5' RACE reads in MiXCR, one entry per CDR3 protein. This sample has 450,000 to 600,000 distinct CDR3 sequences, with about 13% found just once. V shed 3 bases and J shed 3 bases, with 12 bases lying between them. Germline loops: CDR1 SGHNT, CDR2 YYREEE (reference sequence). The CDR3 covers 14 residues. The chain has TRBV5-4 and TRBJ2-5; D not certain. This TCR derives from a young man who received the YFV17D yellow fever vaccine. Sequenced material: PBMCs, taken on the day of the yellow fever booster vaccination. The CDR3 region is CASSSQLRKETQYF. As DNA, the CDR3 is TGTGCCAGCAGCTCCCAGCTCAGAAAAGAGACCCAGTACTTC.